The 14 T cell receptor beta chains below all came from one sample that was sequenced in a study of cytotoxic CD8 clonotypes in ibrutinib-treated CLL. Method: immunoSEQ multiplex PCR; TCRdb's copy keeps in-frame clones and lacks some. The profile shows around 250,000 clones, roughly 74% of them singletons. The source material was PBMCs, sampled after 24 months of ibrutinib treatment. These TCRs come from a human donor with chronic lymphocytic leukemia.

This clone occurred once. V is TRBV7-2 and J is TRBJ2-5, with 11 bases lining up with TRBD2. The J call is in doubt because the DNA end fits TRBJ2-7 better. The CDR3 consists of 15 residues. In germline, CDR1 is SGHTA, CDR2 FQGNSA. The DNA of the CDR3 is TGTGCCAGCAGACCAAGACTAGCGGGAACCTACGAGCAGTACTTC. Translation gives CASRPRLAGTYEQYF.

The CDR3 is CASSLLAGATGELFF. Here the CDR3 DNA reads TGTGCCAGCAGTTTACTGGCAGGGGCCACCGGGGAGCTGTTTTTT. The chain joins TRBV27 to TRBJ2-2, with D possibly TRBD1 on 6 matching bases. This CDR3 region has 15 residues. Germline CDR1 reads MNHEY; CDR2 reads SMNVEV (reference sequence). V dropped 2 bases and J dropped 4 bases, with 11 bases sitting between them.

In this sample, this clone turned up a few times. The chain employs TRBV6-6 and TRBJ1-1, with TRBD1 matching over 8 bases. Trimming removed 6 bases from V and 5 bases from J; junction bases left unmatched: 5. The germline gives CDR1 MNHNY, CDR2 SVGAGI (reference sequence). This CDR3 comprises 13 residues. The CDR3 region has the DNA TGTGCCAGCAGGGGACAGGTGCGAACTGAAGCTTTCTTT. This codes for CASRGQVRTEAFF.

The chain combines TRBV2 with TRBJ1-5; no firm D call. Germline V gives CDR1 SNHLY, CDR2 FYNNEI. The CDR3 has 14 amino acids. The V and J ends lost 3 bases and 5 bases respectively, with 11 bases between them. DNA for the CDR3: TGTGCCAGCAGTGAGTTAACAGCGGATCAGCCCCAGCATTTT. Encoded protein: CASSELTADQPQHF.

The chain recombines TRBV30 with TRBJ2-3; D remains ambiguous. Germline V gives CDR1 GTSNPN, CDR2 SVGIG (reference sequence). The CDR3 length is 12 residues. Trimming removed 2 bases from V and 4 bases from J, with 7 bases in between. The CDR3 DNA reads TGTGCCTGGAGTCCTCAGGCAGATACGCAGTATTTT. Its protein product is CAWSPQADTQYF.

This clone has just a few counts. The chain carries TRBV6-5 and TRBJ1-2, with D maybe TRBD1 (5 bases). V was trimmed by 5 bases and J by 4 bases, leaving 17 bases between them. There are 15 residues in the CDR3. From germline, CDR1 is MNHEY and CDR2 SVGAGI. CDR3: CASSTRDQAIYGYTF. For the CDR3, the DNA is TGTGCCAGCAGTACCAGGGACCAGGCCATCTATGGCTACACCTTC.

This chain links TRBV2 with TRBJ2-1; D gene uncertain. The CDR3 consists of 10 residues. The germline gives CDR1 SNHLY, CDR2 FYNNEI. The V end was cut by 6 bases, the J end by 14 bases, with 11 bases between. This CDR3 reads CASRGKYEFF. Written as DNA, the CDR3 is TGTGCCAGCAGGGGGAAATATGAGTTCTTC.

V and J are TRBV9 and TRBJ2-5; weak D call: TRBD2 (6 bases). The CDR3 has 15 residues. Trimming left V 5 bases short and J 1 base short, with 15 bases between. The germline V gene encodes CDR1 SGDLS and CDR2 YYNGEE. CDR3 bases: TGTGCCAGCAGTCCGGGACTCCCTATCCAAGAGACCCAGTACTTC. Residues: CASSPGLPIQETQYF.

This rearrangement joins TRBV27 to TRBJ2-7; the D gene is possibly TRBD1 (8 bases). The V gene's germline CDR1 is MNHEY and CDR2 SMNVEV (reference sequence). The length of the CDR3 is 15 residues. Trimming cost V 8 bases and J 4 bases, with 21 bases left between them. CDR3 amino acids: CASGLGHRGAYEQYF. As DNA, the CDR3 is TGTGCCAGCGGACTAGGTCACAGGGGGGCTTACGAGCAGTACTTC.

This chain connects TRBV11-2 to TRBJ2-1, with TRBD2 identical over 11 bases. The junction had 9 bases not matched to a gene; V was cut back by 1 base and J by 7 bases. The germline V gene encodes CDR1 SGHAT and CDR2 FQNNGV. This CDR3 spans 17 amino acids. CDR3 in DNA: TGTGCCAGCAGCTTAGCCCCACTAGCGGGAGAGGGGAATGAGCAGTTCTTC. Its translation is CASSLAPLAGEGNEQFF.

This clone was recorded a few times. The chain uses TRBV9 and TRBJ2-7; TRBD1 matches at 9 bases. The CDR3 is 14 residues long. J lost 4 bases, V lost 3 bases, and 5 bases had no gene match. The germline V gene encodes CDR1 SGDLS and CDR2 YYNGEE. The CDR3 reads CASSEGTGIYEQYF. The DNA of the CDR3 is TGTGCCAGCAGCGAAGGGACAGGGATTTACGAGCAGTACTTC. Based on the CDR3 plus reference TRBV9 and TRBJ2-7, the full variable domain is DSGVTQTPKHLITATGQRVTLRCSPRSGDLSVYWYQQSLDQGLQFLIQYYNGEERAKGNILERFSAQQFPDLHSELNLSSLELGDSALYFCASSEGTGIYEQYFGPGTRLTVT.

The rearrangement uses TRBV6-5 and TRBJ1-3; D remains ambiguous. Germline CDR1 reads MNHEY; CDR2 reads SVGAGI. The CDR3 consists of 15 residues. Trimming removed 5 bases from V and 0 bases from J, with 11 bases in between. CDR3 sequence reads: CASSHESFSGNTIYF. DNA of the CDR3: TGTGCCAGCAGTCACGAGTCATTCTCTGGAAACACCATATATTTT.

Only a few counts were recorded for this clone. The chain couples TRBV29-1 to TRBJ2-7, with D tentatively TRBD2 (6 bases). Looked up from germline, CDR1 is SQVTM and CDR2 is ANQGSEA. V was pared by 7 bases and J by 2 bases, with 12 bases between. The length of the CDR3 is 12 residues. CDR3 nucleotides: TGCAGCGGAGGGGACTCCACCTACGAGCAGTACTTC. This sequence encodes CSGGDSTYEQYF.

The genes are TRBV28 and TRBJ2-7, with 11 bases that match TRBD2. Germline CDR1 is MDHEN and CDR2 is SYDVKM. This CDR3 is built from 15 residues. V trimming: 5 bases; J trimming: 4 bases; junction bases outside the gene matches: 7. This chain's CDR3 is CASSLLAGVRYEQYF. In nucleotides, the CDR3 is TGTGCCAGCAGTCTACTAGCGGGAGTTCGGTACGAGCAGTACTTC.